Included here is one T cell receptor beta chain sequence, with context. Its target is not known. The CDR3 spans 12 residues. The germline V gene encodes CDR1 SGHTA and CDR2 FQGNSA. With 0 bases removed from V and 8 bases from J, the gap between germline ends came to 7 bases. Clones were read by immunoSEQ multiplex PCR, and TCRdb kept only the in-frame ones, dropping some. The data show under 40,000 clones, 71% seen once. This entry is derived from a study of STAT5B mutations in CD4+ large granular lymphocyte leukemia. Findings of the study overall: Top patient clones used TRBV06 genes more often: 8/27 versus 2/35 in controls. CD4-sorted patient repertoires seemed more clonal than healthy CD4+ repertoires. Main leukemic clonotypes were patient-specific, but around 25% appeared at low frequency elsewhere.

Sequenced: CD4+ T cells from blood buffy coats. This TCR was sampled from a human donor in good health. V gene TRBV7-2 combines with J gene TRBJ1-2; D is ambiguous. CDR3 sequence reads: CASSLALGGYTF. CDR3 DNA: TGTGCCAGCAGCTTAGCGCTCGGCGGCTACACCTTC.